Below are 19 T cell receptor beta chains sequenced from a single sample in a study of blood T cell repertoires in COVID-19. Using immunoSEQ multiplex PCR, the repertoire was profiled, and TCRdb retains in-frame clones only, with some absent. Of 230,000 or so clones listed, roughly four fifths are singletons. Sequenced sample: PBMCs or T cells enriched from blood (not recorded which). Receptors were obtained from a man in his forties or fifties who had recovered from COVID-19.

V gene TRBV19 combines with J gene TRBJ1-5; D unresolved. The V gene's germline CDR1 is LNHDA and CDR2 SQIVND (reference sequence). CDR3 length: 14 amino acids. V dropped 5 bases and J dropped 2 bases, with 10 bases sitting between them. For the CDR3, the DNA is TGTGCCAGTAGTCTCAGACACCGCAATCAGCCCCAGCATTTT. It encodes CASSLRHRNQPQHF.

V is TRBV11-3 and J is TRBJ2-7, with D hard to call. Germline-derived CDR1 and CDR2 are SGHNT and YENEEA. The CDR3 sequence is 18 residues long. V was trimmed by 4 bases and J by 0 bases, leaving 22 bases between them. The CDR3 is CASSSPPGQAVNSYEQYF. CDR3 coding DNA: TGTGCCAGCAGCTCCCCCCCCGGCCAGGCAGTCAACTCCTACGAGCAGTACTTC.

The chain combines TRBV18 with TRBJ1-5, with D possibly being TRBD1 (6 bases). The V and J ends lost 6 bases and 1 base respectively, with 13 bases between them. The CDR3 is made up of 15 amino acids. Germline CDR1 KGHSH, CDR2 LQKENI. The CDR3 spells CASSPNQGSNQPQHF. CDR3 nucleotides: TGTGCCAGCTCGCCGAATCAGGGGAGCAATCAGCCCCAGCATTTT.

The chain joins TRBV11-3 to TRBJ2-7; 9 bases match TRBD2. The CDR3 runs 15 residues. J gave up 0 bases and V 7 bases, and 7 bases lay outside the gene matches. CDR1 is SGHNT and CDR2 is YENEEA in the germline V gene. CDR3 coding DNA: TGTGCCAGCAAATCAGGACTAGCGAGCTCCTACGAGCAGTACTTC. Protein: CASKSGLASSYEQYF. Supplemented by reference TRBV11-3 and TRBJ2-7, the full variable domain reads EAGVVQSPRYKIIEKKQPVAFWCNPISGHNTLYWYLQNLGQGPELLIRYENEEAVDDSQLPKDRFSAERLKGVDSTLKIQPAELGDSAVYLCASKSGLASSYEQYFGPGTRLTVT.

CDR3 loop: CASSLRGNLMGYEQYF. The CDR3 DNA follows: TGTGCCAGCAGTTTAAGGGGGAACCTTATGGGTTACGAGCAGTACTTC. This chain uses TRBV27 with TRBJ2-7, with D possibly matching TRBD1 (6 bases). The V end lost 2 bases, the J end lost 4 bases, and 18 bases lay between the germline ends. The CDR3 contains 16 residues. Per germline, CDR1 MNHEY and CDR2 SMNVEV (reference sequence).

The rearrangement joins TRBV9 to TRBJ2-5; unclear D gene. V lost 2 bases, J lost 0 bases, and 8 bases lay in between. Germline-derived CDR1 and CDR2 are SGDLS and YYNGEE. The CDR3 is 14 residues long. The CDR3 DNA is TGTGCCAGCAGCGTCGGTACTAACCAAGAGACCCAGTACTTC. This codes for CASSVGTNQETQYF.

The chain has TRBV5-4 and TRBJ2-5; TRBD2 agrees at 10 bases. Germline-derived CDR1 and CDR2 are SGHNT and YYREEE (reference sequence). This CDR3 is 16 amino acids long. The V segment lost 5 bases and the J segment 7 bases; nucleotides outside the gene matches: 14. The CDR3 loop is CASSSIRPSGGSTQYF. The CDR3 nucleotides read TGTGCCAGCAGTTCAATCCGCCCTAGCGGGGGTTCGACCCAGTACTTC.

This chain links TRBV19 with TRBJ1-1, with D perhaps TRBD1 (5 bases). This CDR3 has 13 residues. Trimming removed 5 bases at V and 1 base at J, with 8 bases between. Germline lookup yields CDR1 LNHDA and CDR2 SQIVND (reference sequence). CDR3 in DNA: TGTGCCAGTAGTTTGGGGCAGAACACTGAAGCTTTCTTT. Translation: CASSLGQNTEAFF.

The chain recombines TRBV5-1 with TRBJ2-3; 7 bases are shared with TRBD1. Germline CDR1 is SGHRS and CDR2 is YFSETQ. J lost 6 bases, V lost 3 bases, and 7 bases had no gene match. CDR3 size: 14 residues. Written as DNA, the CDR3 is TGCGCCAGCAGCTCGGGGACAGCCCTCGATACGCAGTATTTT. Its translation: CASSSGTALDTQYF.

The V gene is TRBV10-3, the J gene TRBJ1-5, with D uncertain. V was cut by 3 bases and J by 0 bases, with 12 bases left in between. CDR3 size: 16 residues. Germline CDR1 ENHRY, CDR2 SYGVKD. Here the CDR3 reads CAISDPAGNSNQPQHF. The CDR3 region has the DNA TGTGCCATCAGTGATCCGGCAGGAAATAGCAATCAGCCCCAGCATTTT.

The genes are TRBV6-5 and TRBJ1-2; TRBD1 matches at 8 bases. Germline assignment: CDR1 MNHEY and CDR2 SVGAGI. V trimming: 5 bases; J trimming: 2 bases; junction bases outside the gene matches: 7. The CDR3 spans 15 residues. In nucleotides, the CDR3 is TGTGCCAGCAGTCACACCGGACAGGGCAACTATGGCTACACCTTC. Residues: CASSHTGQGNYGYTF.

The chain joins TRBV5-4 to TRBJ2-1; 11 bases line up with TRBD2. Germline V CDR1 and CDR2: SGHNT, YYREEE (reference sequence). This CDR3 spans 15 amino acids. V lost 1 base to trimming and J lost 3 bases; unmatched junction nucleotides: 0. CDR3 nucleotide sequence: TGTGCCAGCAGCTTGACTAGCGGGGGCTACAATGAGCAGTTCTTC. Encoded protein: CASSLTSGGYNEQFF.

This sequence joins TRBV3-1 (or the pseudogene TRBV3-2) and TRBJ2-2, with TRBD2 as a possible D gene (6 bases). Germline loops: CDR1 LGHDT, CDR2 YNNKEL (reference sequence). With 4 bases removed from V and 4 bases from J, the gap between germline ends came to 10 bases. This CDR3 comprises 14 residues. The CDR3 nucleotides are TGTGCCAGCAGCCCCAGCGGGCTCACCGGGGAGCTGTTTTTT. Protein: CASSPSGLTGELFF.

The chain employs TRBV11-2 and TRBJ2-3, with D possibly being TRBD2 (6 bases). The CDR3 runs to 18 residues. Trimming took off 2 bases at V and 4 bases at J, with 22 bases between the two ends. Germline values: CDR1 SGHAT, CDR2 FQNNGV. The CDR3 is CASSLTPGVAGGADTQYF. CDR3 nucleotides: TGTGCCAGCAGCTTAACCCCTGGGGTAGCTGGAGGGGCAGATACGCAGTATTTT.

This clone was seen more than once but under ten times. The chain uses TRBV18 and TRBJ1-6, with D perhaps TRBD1 (5 bases). The CDR3 length is 13 residues. The V gene lost 5 bases and the J gene lost 5 bases, with 7 bases spanning the gap. CDR1 and CDR2 (germline): KGHSH, LQKENI. The CDR3, as DNA: TGTGCCAGCTCAGGGGGGAATAATTCACCCCTCCACTTT. Encoded protein: CASSGGNNSPLHF.

The rearrangement links TRBV7-2 to TRBJ2-6; D unresolved. V was shortened by 5 bases and J by 1 base, with 6 bases between the two germline ends. This CDR3 has 14 amino acids. CDR1 SGHTA and CDR2 FQGNSA come from the germline V gene. The CDR3 nucleotides are TGTGCCAGCAGCACAGATTCTGGGGCCAACGTCCTGACTTTC. Its translation is CASSTDSGANVLTF.

The J gene is TRBJ1-2, the V gene TRBV6-2 or TRBV6-3; D unresolved. V lost 3 bases and J lost 4, with 6 bases in between. CDR1 and CDR2 (germline): MNHEY, SVGEGT. The CDR3 has 12 amino acids. The chain's CDR3 is CASSYSIYGYTF. Here the CDR3 DNA reads TGTGCCAGCAGTTATTCCATCTATGGCTACACCTTC.

V and J are TRBV10-3 and TRBJ1-5, with D unclear. This CDR3 region has 16 residues. V shed 6 bases and J shed 2 bases, with 17 bases lying between them. From germline, CDR1 is ENHRY and CDR2 SYGVKD. CDR3 residues: CAISYDFLGGNQPQHF. In DNA form, the CDR3 reads TGTGCCATCAGCTATGATTTCTTGGGAGGCAATCAGCCCCAGCATTTT.

This chain connects TRBV5-1 to TRBJ2-7; 7 bases match TRBD1. This CDR3 is 14 amino acids long. Germline assignment: CDR1 SGHRS and CDR2 YFSETQ. J gave up 3 bases and V 7 bases, and 10 bases lay outside the gene matches. The CDR3 loop reads CASVSGQTDYEQYF. The DNA for the CDR3 is TGCGCCAGCGTTTCGGGACAGACAGACTACGAGCAGTACTTC.